Presented here are 19 T cell receptor beta chains from one specimen sequenced in a study of response to subunit inactivated influenza vaccine. From the RT-PCR reads, TCRdb called clonotypes with MiXCR, one entry per CDR3 protein. The sample has hundreds of thousands of distinct CDR3 sequences, roughly 27% seen once. The specimen comprised CD4+ T cells sorted from PBMCs, sampled 4 to 6 days after vaccination. Receptor source: a man aged 45-65 years who received an inactivated influenza vaccine.

In this sample, this clonotype turned up a few times. This chain uses TRBV9 with TRBJ1-6, with D possibly matching TRBD1 (6 bases). The CDR3 loop spans 14 amino acids. Trimming took off 4 bases at V and 10 bases at J, with 15 bases between the two ends. The V gene's germline CDR1 is SGDLS and CDR2 YYNGEE. The CDR3 protein is CASSLRDKRSPLHF. In DNA, the CDR3 is TGTGCCAGCAGCCTCCGGGACAAGAGATCACCCCTCCACTTT.

This chain links TRBV20-1 with TRBJ1-4; no clear D. Trimming shortened V by 6 bases and J by 6 bases, and 14 bases separated the two germline ends. CDR3 length: 13 residues. The germline gives CDR1 DFQATT, CDR2 SNEGSKA (reference sequence). The CDR3 DNA reads as TGCAGTGCCCGAGCCGAGGGAGATGAAAAACTGTTTTTT. It codes for CSARAEGDEKLFF.

This clonotype showed up just a few times. V is TRBV2 and J is TRBJ2-5; D remains unclear. The CDR3 loop spans 12 amino acids. V lost 7 bases and J lost 3, with 9 bases in between. CDR1 SNHLY and CDR2 FYNNEI come from the germline V gene. CDR3 protein: CASMASKETQYF. CDR3 DNA sequence: TGTGCCAGCATGGCCAGCAAAGAGACCCAGTACTTC.

The V and J genes are TRBV7-9 and TRBJ2-3, with 8 bases that match TRBD1. CDR1 and CDR2 (germline): SEHNR, FQNEAQ (reference sequence). The CDR3 has 15 amino acids. J gave up 4 bases and V 4 bases, and 7 bases lay outside the gene matches. The CDR3 reads CASSSGQGRADTQYF. The CDR3 DNA is TGTGCCAGCAGCTCAGGACAGGGAAGGGCAGATACGCAGTATTTT. Based on the CDR3 plus reference TRBV7-9 and TRBJ2-3, the full variable domain is DTGVSQNPRHKITKRGQNVTFRCDPISEHNRLYWYRQTLGQGPEFLTYFQNEAQLEKSRLLSDRFSAERPKGSFSTLEIQRTEQGDSAMYLCASSSGQGRADTQYFGPGTRLTVL.

Many counts were recorded for this clonotype. This chain joins TRBV12-3 or TRBV12-4 and TRBJ2-1; tentatively, D is TRBD1 (6 bases). The V gene lost 5 bases and the J gene lost 1 base, with 15 bases spanning the gap. The CDR3 loop spans 16 amino acids. In nucleotides, the CDR3 is TGTGCCAGCAGTGGCGGCTGGGGGCGATCCTACAATGAGCAGTTCTTC. This codes for CASSGGWGRSYNEQFF.

This clonotype was picked up a small number of times. The V gene is TRBV20-1, the J gene TRBJ1-6, with 10 bases lining up with TRBD1. The CDR3 is 16 amino acids. J gave up 7 bases and V 0 bases, and 6 bases lay outside the gene matches. CDR1 is DFQATT and CDR2 is SNEGSKA in the germline V gene (reference sequence). CDR3 DNA sequence: TGCAGTGCTAGAGATCCCGGGACAGGGGCGAATTCACCCCTCCACTTT. Its translation: CSARDPGTGANSPLHF.

This chain links TRBV7-3 with TRBJ2-1; 7 bases map to TRBD1. V lost 5 bases to trimming and J lost 7 bases; unmatched junction nucleotides: 8. CDR1 is SGHTA, CDR2 FQGTGA, per germline. The CDR3 is 14 residues long. The CDR3 reads CASSARDSWNEQFF. Here the CDR3 DNA reads TGTGCCAGCAGCGCCCGGGACAGCTGGAATGAGCAGTTCTTC.

V usage is TRBV6-1 and J usage is TRBJ1-1; perhaps TRBD1 as D (5 bases). Trimming took off 5 bases at V and 2 bases at J, with 12 bases between the two ends. CDR1 is MNHNS and CDR2 is SASEGT in the germline V gene. The CDR3 is made up of 14 amino acids. The CDR3 here is CASSLRGGNTEAFF. CDR3 coding DNA: TGTGCCAGCAGTCTTAGGGGTGGAAACACTGAAGCTTTCTTT.

This rearrangement joins TRBV12-3 or TRBV12-4 to TRBJ2-2; possibly TRBD2 for D (6 bases). The length of the CDR3 is 13 residues. V lost 2 bases, J lost 6 bases, and 7 bases lay in between. CDR3 residues: CASSLTSPGELFF. The CDR3 nucleotides are TGTGCCAGCAGTTTAACTAGCCCCGGGGAGCTGTTTTTT.

The chain is built from TRBV19 and TRBJ1-5; TRBD1 matches at 7 bases. The CDR3 is made up of 15 amino acids. With V trimmed by 7 bases and J by 4 bases, 10 bases remained unmatched. Germline values: CDR1 LNHDA, CDR2 SQIVND (reference sequence). The CDR3 region has the DNA TGTGCCAGTAAAACAAGACAGGGTCGGAATCAGCCCCAGCATTTT. This translates into CASKTRQGRNQPQHF.

The rearrangement uses TRBV6-2 or TRBV6-3 and TRBJ1-6; 9 nucleotides line up with TRBD1. The J segment lost 7 bases and the V segment lost 6 bases, leaving 4 bases of the junction unmatched. The CDR3 has 14 amino acids. Germline values: CDR1 MNHEY, CDR2 SVGEGT. The CDR3 DNA sequence: TGTGCCAGCAGGCCCGGGACAGGGAATTCACCCCTCCACTTT. Residues: CASRPGTGNSPLHF.

This clonotype occurred a few times. The rearrangement joins TRBV14 to TRBJ2-7; 9 bases map to TRBD2. Trimming cost V 4 bases and J 3 bases; bases outside gene matches: 13. CDR3 size: 17 residues. From germline, CDR1 is SGHDN and CDR2 FVKESK. CDR3: CASSRTRIVLAGYEQYF. CDR3 nucleotide sequence: TGTGCCAGCAGCCGGACTCGTATAGTACTAGCGGGCTACGAGCAGTACTTC.

The chain combines TRBV15 with TRBJ2-7, with 8 bases that match TRBD1. There are 15 residues in the CDR3. Trimming at V came to 1 base and at J to 6 bases, leaving 8 bases not matched to a gene. Germline V CDR1 and CDR2: LNHNV, YYDKDF (reference sequence). The CDR3 loop is CATSRAGQGRSEQYF. CDR3 nucleotide sequence: TGTGCCACCAGCAGAGCCGGACAGGGCCGGTCCGAGCAGTACTTC.

The J gene is TRBJ2-3, the V gene TRBV5-6, with 7 bases fitting TRBD2. CDR3 length equals 16 residues. The germline CDR1 and CDR2 sequences are SGHDT and YYEEEE. V shed 4 bases, J shed 2 bases, and the junction held 10 bases outside the gene matches. The CDR3 sequence is CASSRRAGTNTDTQYF. The CDR3 coding sequence is TGTGCCAGCAGCAGGCGAGCCGGGACTAACACAGATACGCAGTATTTT.

This clonotype has a count of ten or more. The chain employs TRBV12-3 or TRBV12-4 and TRBJ1-2, with TRBD1 matching over 12 bases. There are 16 residues in the CDR3. With V trimmed by 3 bases and J by 4 bases, 6 bases remained unmatched. The CDR3 reads CASSFNPGQGAYGYTF. The CDR3 DNA follows: TGTGCCAGCAGTTTCAACCCGGGACAGGGGGCCTATGGCTACACCTTC.

Only a few counts were recorded for this clonotype. The chain uses TRBV4-1 and TRBJ2-2; 7 bases are a match to TRBD2. The CDR3 is 14 amino acids. V lost 0 bases, J lost 8 bases, and 3 bases stayed unmatched. Germline V gene sequence: CDR1 MGHRA, CDR2 YSYEKL. CDR3 nucleotide sequence: TGCGCCAGCAGCCAAGAAGCGGGGCGTGGGGAGCTGTTTTTT. Translating it yields CASSQEAGRGELFF.

This clonotype was observed a few times. This chain links TRBV20-1 with TRBJ2-1; TRBD2 aligns across 12 bases. The CDR3 totals 17 residues. The germline V gene has CDR1 DFQATT and CDR2 SNEGSKA (reference sequence). V lost 0 bases to trimming and J lost 4 bases; unmatched junction nucleotides: 7. The CDR3 coding sequence is TGCAGTGCTAGAGATCCTAGCGGGAGGGCCTCGTACAATGAGCAGTTCTTC. Translated: CSARDPSGRASYNEQFF.

The chain is built from TRBV5-1 and TRBJ1-1; 7 nucleotides agree with TRBD1. V shed 3 bases, J shed 6 bases, and the junction held 5 bases outside the gene matches. From germline, CDR1 is SGHRS and CDR2 YFSETQ. The CDR3 extends over 13 amino acids. In DNA form, the CDR3 reads TGCGCCAGCAGCTCCCAGGGGGGAGCTGAAGCTTTCTTT. It yields the protein CASSSQGGAEAFF.

The V and J genes are TRBV7-8 and TRBJ2-5, with D unresolved. This CDR3 is built from 15 residues. The V gene lost 5 bases and the J gene lost 6 bases, with 19 bases spanning the gap. Germline V gives CDR1 SGHVS, CDR2 FQNEAQ. CDR3 nucleotide sequence: TGTGCCAGCAGCCCTAGACGGGTGGATCTGAAGACCCAGTACTTC. Translated: CASSPRRVDLKTQYF.